These 18 T cell receptor beta chains were sequenced from one sample in a study of T cell changes during pregnancy in multiple sclerosis. Profiling relied on immunoSEQ multiplex PCR, and the TCRdb table lists in-frame clones only, not all of them. The sample records approximately 110,000 clones, approximately 93% being singletons. The sample was peripheral blood, taken after pregnancy. The receptors shown here come from a female donor with multiple sclerosis, enrolled in a pregnancy study.

This clone was picked up one time. V gene TRBV14 combines with J gene TRBJ1-2; D remains ambiguous. CDR3 length equals 14 residues. Per germline, CDR1 SGHDN and CDR2 FVKESK. V was clipped by 0 bases and J by 1 base, with 6 bases between them. The DNA for the CDR3 is TGTGCCAGCAGCCAAGATCGCAGTAACTATGGCTACACCTTC. This translates into CASSQDRSNYGYTF.

CDR3 nucleotide sequence: TGTGCCAGCAGCTTATCGTACAGGGTGGCTGAGCAGTTCTTC. Amino acid sequence: CASSLSYRVAEQFF. This chain uses TRBV7-2 with TRBJ2-1, with a tentative D call TRBD1 (6 bases). This CDR3 has 14 amino acids. V lost 2 bases and J 9 bases, leaving 14 bases between the germline ends. Per the germline V gene, CDR1 is SGHTA and CDR2 is FQGNSA.

V is TRBV6-4 and J is TRBJ2-5; possible D gene TRBD2, 6 bases. CDR3 length equals 14 residues. CDR1 is MRHNA and CDR2 is SNTAGT in the germline V gene. V was trimmed by 6 bases and J by 0 bases, leaving 11 bases between them. The CDR3 spells CASRDRDYQETQYF. DNA for the CDR3: TGTGCCAGCAGGGACCGGGACTACCAAGAGACCCAGTACTTC.

The rearrangement joins TRBV18 to TRBJ1-5; TRBD1 might be the D (6 bases). CDR3 size: 14 residues. In germline, CDR1 is KGHSH, CDR2 LQKENI. Between the trimmed V and J ends, which lost 5 bases and 3 bases, there was a span of 11 bases. The CDR3 spells CASSVDSANQPQHF. The DNA of the CDR3 is TGTGCCAGCTCAGTGGACAGCGCCAATCAGCCCCAGCATTTT.

The rearrangement links TRBV6-1 to TRBJ1-6, with D possibly TRBD1 on 6 matching bases. Trimming removed 5 bases at V and 7 bases at J, with 12 bases between. This CDR3 contains 14 residues. CDR1 MNHNS and CDR2 SASEGT come from the germline V gene. The CDR3, as DNA: TGTGCCAGCAGTCAGGGGCCAACCAATTCACCCCTCCACTTT. The encoded protein is CASSQGPTNSPLHF.

This clone appeared once. V and J are TRBV19 and TRBJ1-2; 10 bases are a match to TRBD1. CDR3 length equals 16 residues. Looked up from germline, CDR1 is LNHDA and CDR2 is SQIVND (reference sequence). The J segment lost 8 bases and the V segment lost 5 bases, leaving 14 bases of the junction unmatched. The CDR3 DNA reads as TGTGCCAGTAGTGCTTTCGCCACCGGGACAGGGGCCGGCTACACCTTC. It yields the protein CASSAFATGTGAGYTF.

This chain links TRBV7-6 with TRBJ2-1; TRBD1 aligns across 7 bases. Germline V gene lookup returns CDR1 SGHVS and CDR2 FNYEAQ. Unmatched junction bases numbered 6, after V lost 1 base and J lost 3 bases. The CDR3 totals 16 residues. The DNA of the CDR3 is TGTGCCAGCAGCTTAGAAGGGGGCTCCTACTACAATGAGCAGTTCTTC. This sequence encodes CASSLEGGSYYNEQFF.

This clone was seen only once. This rearrangement joins TRBV9 to TRBJ2-5; 15 bases are shared with TRBD2. The trim removed 3 bases at V and 5 bases at J, leaving 8 bases unmatched. This CDR3 spans 17 amino acids. Germline V CDR1 and CDR2: SGDLS, YYNGEE. The CDR3 DNA follows: TGTGCCAGCAGCGCCCGGCCCGGGACTAGCGGGAGGGAGACCCAGTACTTC. It encodes CASSARPGTSGRETQYF.

V gene TRBV7-6 combines with J gene TRBJ2-4, with a weak D call TRBD1 (6 bases). The germline CDR1 and CDR2 sequences are SGHVS and FNYEAQ. The CDR3 loop spans 15 amino acids. The V and J ends lost 5 bases and 2 bases respectively, with 13 bases between them. CDR3 nucleotide sequence: TGTGCCAGCAGCCCCAGTCAGGGGACCAAAAACATTCAGTACTTC. It translates to CASSPSQGTKNIQYF.

This clone was seen just once. The V gene is TRBV18, the J gene TRBJ1-2; 7 nucleotides agree with TRBD1. CDR1 is KGHSH and CDR2 is LQKENI in the germline V gene. The CDR3 is 14 residues long. The junction had 1 base not matched to a gene; V was cut back by 2 bases and J by 1 base. The CDR3 DNA reads as TGTGCCAGCTCACCAGGGGACAGTAACTATGGCTACACCTTC. It codes for CASSPGDSNYGYTF.

J is TRBJ1-1 and V is TRBV6-5; D is uncertain. Germline CDR1 and CDR2: MNHEY and SVGAGI. V was trimmed by 0 bases and J by 5 bases, leaving 10 bases between them. This CDR3 has 14 amino acids. This CDR3 is CASSYSEGMTEAFF. The CDR3 bases are TGTGCCAGCAGTTACTCAGAGGGTATGACTGAAGCTTTCTTT.

This clone was seen just once. The V gene is TRBV7-2, the J gene TRBJ2-1; 7 bases are shared with TRBD2. Germline CDR1 and CDR2: SGHTA and FQGNSA. Losses at the gene ends were 7 bases for V and 4 bases for J; bases not matched to a gene: 16. There are 17 residues in the CDR3. The CDR3: CASTGLVAYSAYNEQFF. CDR3 DNA: TGTGCCAGCACTGGACTAGTGGCGTATTCAGCGTACAATGAGCAGTTCTTC.

The CDR3: CASSATATGLGSPLHF. In DNA form, the CDR3 reads TGTGCCAGCAGTGCAACCGCGACAGGGTTAGGATCACCCCTCCACTTT. V gene TRBV6-1 combines with J gene TRBJ1-6, with 7 bases aligning to TRBD1. Germline CDR1 MNHNS, CDR2 SASEGT. CDR3 length equals 16 residues. The V segment lost 4 bases and the J segment 10 bases; nucleotides outside the gene matches: 13.

This chain links TRBV2 with TRBJ2-7; TRBD2 aligns across 14 bases. Germline lookup yields CDR1 SNHLY and CDR2 FYNNEI. The CDR3 totals 13 residues. Germline trimming cut 7 bases from V and 6 bases from J; bases unmatched to any gene: 2. In DNA, the CDR3 is TGTGCCAGCATAGGACTAGCGGGAGGCGAGCAGTACTTC. Amino acid sequence: CASIGLAGGEQYF.

The chain couples TRBV11-2 to TRBJ2-5, with 7 bases lining up with TRBD1. The CDR3 has 15 residues. With 5 bases clipped from V and 5 bases from J, the junction kept 11 bases outside the gene matches. The germline V gene encodes CDR1 SGHAT and CDR2 FQNNGV. This chain's CDR3 is CASSPGDRGLETQYF. CDR3 DNA sequence: TGTGCCAGCAGCCCCGGGGACAGAGGGTTGGAGACCCAGTACTTC. Supplemented by reference TRBV11-2 and TRBJ2-5, the full variable domain reads EAGVAQSPRYKIIEKRQSVAFWCNPISGHATLYWYQQILGQGPKLLIQFQNNGVVDDSQLPKDRFSAERLKGVDSTLKIQPAKLEDSAVYLCASSPGDRGLETQYFGPGTRLLVL.

The chain links TRBV19 to TRBJ1-5; D is perhaps TRBD1 (6 bases). The ends were cut back, 0 bases at V and 3 bases at J, with 12 bases in the middle. The CDR3 is 16 amino acids. Germline CDR1 is LNHDA and CDR2 is SQIVND (reference sequence). In DNA form, the CDR3 reads TGTGCCAGTAGTATAGATCAGGGGCGCCCCAATCAGCCCCAGCATTTT. Amino acid sequence: CASSIDQGRPNQPQHF.

V is TRBV27 and J is TRBJ2-3; 15 bases are a match to TRBD2. The CDR3 contains 15 residues. The J segment lost 6 bases and the V segment lost 7 bases, leaving 5 bases of the junction unmatched. Germline CDR1 and CDR2: MNHEY and SMNVEV (reference sequence). In nucleotides, the CDR3 is TGTGCCAGCACCGGACTAGCGGGGGGGCTTGATACGCAGTATTTT. Encoded protein: CASTGLAGGLDTQYF.

The gene calls are TRBV6-5 and TRBJ1-5; D ambiguous. Trimming pared 2 bases from V and 5 bases from J, leaving 7 bases between. The germline V gene encodes CDR1 MNHEY and CDR2 SVGAGI. The CDR3 extends over 13 amino acids. The CDR3 nucleotides are TGTGCCAGCAGTTACGGAGGGCATCAGCCCCAGCATTTT. This translates into CASSYGGHQPQHF.